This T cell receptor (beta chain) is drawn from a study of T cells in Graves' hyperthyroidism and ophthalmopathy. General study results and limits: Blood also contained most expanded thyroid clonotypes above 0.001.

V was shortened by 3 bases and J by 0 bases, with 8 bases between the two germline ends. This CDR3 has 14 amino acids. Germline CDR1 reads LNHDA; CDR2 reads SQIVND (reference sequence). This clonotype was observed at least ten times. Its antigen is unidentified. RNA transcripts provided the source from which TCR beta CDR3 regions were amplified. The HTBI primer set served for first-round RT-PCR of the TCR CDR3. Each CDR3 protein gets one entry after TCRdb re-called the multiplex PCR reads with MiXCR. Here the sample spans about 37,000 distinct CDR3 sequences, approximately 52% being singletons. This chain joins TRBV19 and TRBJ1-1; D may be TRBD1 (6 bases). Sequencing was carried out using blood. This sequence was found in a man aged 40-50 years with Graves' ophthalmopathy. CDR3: CASSMGQLNTEAFF. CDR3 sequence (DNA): TGTGCCAGTAGTATGGGACAACTGAACACTGAAGCTTTCTTT.